What follows are 28 T cell receptor beta chains derived from one specimen sequenced in a study of cytomegalovirus exposure and HLA in healthy donors. 13 Jbeta primers and 60 Vbeta primers were used for the PCR. Only in-frame clones appear in the TCRdb table, and some are missing; sequencing was by immunoSEQ multiplex PCR. The table shows hundreds of thousands of clones, with about 80% occurring only once. Sequenced material: PBMCs. The receptor set was obtained from a woman aged 40 to 50 in good health and CMV-seronegative.

V usage is TRBV2 and J usage is TRBJ1-4; no reliable D call. Germline V CDR1 and CDR2: SNHLY, FYNNEI. V lost 6 bases and J lost 4, with 9 bases in between. CDR3 size: 13 residues. CDR3 protein: CASRTRSNEKLFF. The CDR3 nucleotides are TGTGCCAGCAGAACACGCAGTAATGAAAAACTGTTTTTT.

This clone turned up a few times. The genes are TRBV7-9 and TRBJ1-2; TRBD1 might be the D (6 bases). V was shortened by 5 bases and J by 3 bases, with 16 bases between the two germline ends. The CDR3 contains 15 residues. Germline-derived CDR1 and CDR2 are SEHNR and FQNEAQ (reference sequence). The CDR3, as DNA: TGTGCCAGCAGCCCCCTGGGCAGGGGTGACTATGGCTACACCTTC. This translates into CASSPLGRGDYGYTF.

The gene calls are TRBV6-1 and TRBJ1-2; tentatively, D is TRBD1 (5 bases). V was pared by 5 bases and J by 5 bases, with 12 bases between. Germline-derived CDR1 and CDR2 are MNHNS and SASEGT. This CDR3 is 13 amino acids long. The CDR3 DNA follows: TGTGCCAGCAGTAGGGGTATGGGTTATGGCTACACCTTC. Protein product: CASSRGMGYGYTF.

The chain couples TRBV28 to TRBJ1-4; D not resolved. The V and J ends lost 3 bases and 0 bases respectively, with 11 bases between them. This CDR3 contains 16 residues. Germline V gene lookup returns CDR1 MDHEN and CDR2 SYDVKM. The CDR3 sequence is CASSLHGGSTNEKLFF. The CDR3 bases are TGTGCCAGCAGTTTGCATGGCGGGTCAACTAATGAAAAACTGTTTTTT. Looking up the rest from reference TRBV28 and TRBJ1-4 gives the full variable domain: DVKVTQSSRYLVKRTGEKVFLECVQDMDHENMFWYRQDPGLGLRLIYFSYDVKMKEKGDIPEGYSVSREKKERFSLILESASTNQTSMYLCASSLHGGSTNEKLFFGSGTQLSVL.

This clone was found a few times. The chain has TRBV4-2 and TRBJ1-6; 7 positions agree with TRBD1. Trimming removed 6 bases from V and 5 bases from J; junction bases left unmatched: 7. In germline, CDR1 is LGHNA, CDR2 YNFKEQ. This CDR3 is built from 15 residues. The CDR3 here is CASSLPQGDNSPLHF. In DNA form, the CDR3 reads TGTGCCAGCAGTCTTCCCCAGGGGGATAATTCACCCCTCCACTTT.

This rearrangement joins TRBV7-9 to TRBJ1-2; D remains ambiguous. Trimming left V 2 bases short and J 3 bases short, with 4 bases between. Germline V gives CDR1 SEHNR, CDR2 FQNEAQ (reference sequence). The CDR3 extends over 12 amino acids. The CDR3 bases are TGTGCCAGCAGCTTACTCGACTATGGCTACACCTTC. Encoded protein: CASSLLDYGYTF. The full variable domain, in which reference TRBV7-9 and TRBJ1-2 provide the parts outside the CDR3, is DTGVSQNPRHKITKRGQNVTFRCDPISEHNRLYWYRQTLGQGPEFLTYFQNEAQLEKSRLLSDRFSAERPKGSFSTLEIQRTEQGDSAMYLCASSLLDYGYTFGSGTRLTVV.

The rearrangement links TRBV29-1 to TRBJ1-2; D unresolved. The V end was cut by 4 bases, the J end by 6 bases, with 12 bases between. The germline V gene encodes CDR1 SQVTM and CDR2 ANQGSEA. The CDR3 is made up of 12 amino acids. The DNA of the CDR3 is TGCAGCGTTGTTAGGGAGGTTCATGGCTACACCTTC. Translated, it gives CSVVREVHGYTF.

The gene calls are TRBV2 and TRBJ1-1; 8 nucleotides line up with TRBD1. The V gene end was trimmed by 6 bases and the J gene end by 11 bases; junction bases not matched to a gene: 14. The CDR3 loop spans 14 amino acids. In germline, CDR1 is SNHLY, CDR2 FYNNEI. The CDR3 loop is CASRKGQVGASAFF. The CDR3 DNA is TGTGCCAGCAGGAAGGGACAGGTGGGGGCTAGCGCTTTCTTT.

DNA for the CDR3: TGTGCCAGTAGATGGGGGGGTGGCACTGAAGCTTTCTTT. This translates into CASRWGGGTEAFF. The chain uses TRBV19 and TRBJ1-1; TRBD1 might be the D (5 bases). The CDR3 totals 13 residues. Germline loops: CDR1 LNHDA, CDR2 SQIVND (reference sequence). Between the trimmed V and J ends, which lost 6 bases and 4 bases, there was a span of 12 bases.

In this sample, this clone turned up once. V usage is TRBV19 and J usage is TRBJ1-5; maybe TRBD1 (5 bases). The CDR3 consists of 13 residues. V dropped 4 bases and J dropped 6 bases, with 10 bases sitting between them. From germline, CDR1 is LNHDA and CDR2 SQIVND (reference sequence). CDR3: CASSRQGGQPQHF. CDR3 sequence (DNA): TGTGCCAGTAGTAGGCAGGGAGGTCAGCCCCAGCATTTT.

The rearrangement links TRBV28 to TRBJ1-2; D may be TRBD1 (5 bases). V lost 0 bases and J 14 bases, leaving 19 bases between the germline ends. Germline V gene lookup returns CDR1 MDHEN and CDR2 SYDVKM. The CDR3 is 14 amino acids. CDR3 protein: CASSLWSTRLEGTF. The CDR3 nucleotides read TGTGCCAGCAGTTTATGGTCGACGCGCTTGGAGGGGACCTTC.

The chain is built from TRBV9 and TRBJ1-1; the D is unclear. The CDR3 is 13 amino acids. The V gene's germline CDR1 is SGDLS and CDR2 YYNGEE. Between the trimmed V and J ends, which lost 4 bases and 5 bases, there was a span of 12 bases. This CDR3 is CASSLSPGTEAFF. The CDR3 DNA sequence: TGTGCCAGCAGCTTGAGCCCGGGAACTGAAGCTTTCTTT.

V usage is TRBV7-2 and J usage is TRBJ2-3; D perhaps matches TRBD1 (5 bases). The germline V gene encodes CDR1 SGHTA and CDR2 FQGNSA. V gave up 7 bases and J gave up 0 bases, with 11 bases separating them. This CDR3 is built from 14 residues. CDR3 nucleotide sequence: TGTGCCAGCAAACCAGGGATAAGCACAGATACGCAGTATTTT. It is translated as CASKPGISTDTQYF.

This clone was observed a handful of times. The chain recombines TRBV7-2 with TRBJ2-7; 7 bases are shared with TRBD1. V lost 1 base, J lost 2 bases, and 5 bases stayed unmatched. Germline CDR1 is SGHTA and CDR2 is FQGNSA. The CDR3 has 15 residues. CDR3 DNA sequence: TGTGCCAGCAGCTTAGGTGCAGGGGGAGCCTACGAGCAGTACTTC. It specifies CASSLGAGGAYEQYF. Using reference TRBV7-2 and TRBJ2-7 for the parts outside the CDR3, the full variable domain is GAGVSQSPSNKVTEKGKDVELRCDPISGHTALYWYRQSLGQGLEFLIYFQGNSAPDKSGLPSDRFSAERTGGSVSTLTIQRTQQEDSAVYLCASSLGAGGAYEQYFGPGTRLTVT.

V gene TRBV18 combines with J gene TRBJ1-2; D perhaps matches TRBD1 (6 bases). There are 18 residues in the CDR3. The V gene's germline CDR1 is KGHSH and CDR2 LQKENI. The ends were cut back, 4 bases at V and 2 bases at J, with 23 bases in the middle. DNA for the CDR3: TGTGCCAGCTCACTTCCCCTGGCAGGACAGCCCGCCAACTATGGCTACACCTTC. Amino acid sequence: CASSLPLAGQPANYGYTF. Complete variable domain (other parts from reference TRBV18 and TRBJ1-2): NAGVMQNPRHLVRRRGQEARLRCSPMKGHSHVYWYRQLPEEGLKFMVYLQKENIIDESGMPKERFSAEFPKEGPSILRIQQVVRGDSAAYFCASSLPLAGQPANYGYTFGSGTRLTVV.

The chain links TRBV11-2 to TRBJ1-2; D may be TRBD1 (6 bases). Between the trimmed V and J ends, which lost 0 bases and 5 bases, there was a span of 16 bases. The germline gives CDR1 SGHAT, CDR2 FQNNGV. The CDR3 consists of 16 residues. CDR3 in amino acids: CASSLEQGQGLYGYTF. CDR3 bases: TGTGCCAGCAGCTTAGAACAGGGTCAGGGGTTATATGGCTACACCTTC.

The rearrangement links TRBV19 to TRBJ2-2, with D uncertain. Trimming left V 0 bases short and J 6 bases short, with 14 bases between. Germline assignment: CDR1 LNHDA and CDR2 SQIVND (reference sequence). The CDR3 is made up of 16 amino acids. The CDR3 bases are TGTGCCAGTAGTATAGAGTTGGCAAGAGGTGCCGGGGAGCTGTTTTTT. Its protein is CASSIELARGAGELFF.

This clone was counted a few times. The chain carries TRBV27 and TRBJ2-7, with a possible D match to TRBD2 (5 bases). The CDR3 is 13 amino acids. Trimming shortened V by 7 bases and J by 6 bases, and 16 bases separated the two germline ends. Germline CDR1 reads MNHEY; CDR2 reads SMNVEV (reference sequence). CDR3 bases: TGTGCCAGCAACTCTAATCGGGGATTCGAGCAGTACTTC. Translated: CASNSNRGFEQYF.

This chain joins TRBV18 and TRBJ2-3, with a tentative D call TRBD2 (6 bases). The CDR3 extends over 16 amino acids. CDR1 KGHSH and CDR2 LQKENI come from the germline V gene. V was pared by 3 bases and J by 1 base, with 14 bases between. CDR3 protein: CASSPLWREGTDTQYF. The CDR3 DNA reads TGTGCCAGCTCACCTTTGTGGAGGGAGGGCACAGATACGCAGTATTTT.

V usage is TRBV14 and J usage is TRBJ2-3, with 7 positions matching TRBD1. V lost 0 bases to trimming and J lost 6 bases; unmatched junction nucleotides: 6. CDR1 and CDR2 (germline): SGHDN, FVKESK. There are 15 residues in the CDR3. The CDR3 nucleotides read TGTGCCAGCAGCCAAGATGGAAGGGGGCGGGATACGCAGTATTTT. As protein: CASSQDGRGRDTQYF.

The V gene is TRBV18, the J gene TRBJ2-2; 8 bases are a match to TRBD1. J gave up 4 bases and V 5 bases, and 3 bases lay outside the gene matches. Germline V gives CDR1 KGHSH, CDR2 LQKENI. This CDR3 has 14 amino acids. The CDR3 sequence is CASSYGQGTGELFF. DNA of the CDR3: TGTGCCAGCTCATATGGACAGGGCACCGGGGAGCTGTTTTTT.

This sequence joins TRBV10-3 and TRBJ1-5; the match to TRBD1 covers 9 bases. V shed 4 bases, J shed 6 bases, and the junction held 1 base outside the gene matches. This CDR3 contains 13 residues. Germline V gene lookup returns CDR1 ENHRY and CDR2 SYGVKD. The CDR3 region is CAISGQGGQPQHF. The DNA of the CDR3 is TGTGCCATCAGTGGACAGGGGGGTCAGCCCCAGCATTTT.

This clone turned up a few times. The chain employs TRBV6-1 and TRBJ2-1, with TRBD2 identical over 7 bases. Looked up from germline, CDR1 is MNHNS and CDR2 is SASEGT. After removal of 8 bases from V and 3 bases from J, the junction contained 4 bases not matched to a gene. The CDR3 spans 13 residues. CDR3 nucleotide sequence: TGTGCCAGCGGGAGCGGGGACTACAATGAGCAGTTCTTC. It specifies CASGSGDYNEQFF.

J is TRBJ2-5 and V is TRBV25-1; weak D call: TRBD1 (6 bases). The J call may be faulty, since TRBJ2-7 better matches the DNA end. Germline lookup yields CDR1 MGHDK and CDR2 SYGVNS. CDR3 length: 11 amino acids. CDR3 in DNA: TGTGCCAGCAGCAGGGGTCCCGAGCAGTACTTC. It translates to CASSRGPEQYF.

The chain couples TRBV7-3 to TRBJ2-3, with D perhaps matching TRBD1 (7 bases). V shed 4 bases and J shed 6 bases, with 11 bases lying between them. The germline V gene encodes CDR1 SGHTA and CDR2 FQGTGA. The CDR3 is made up of 13 amino acids. This chain's CDR3 is CASSSSGGDTQYF. CDR3 coding DNA: TGTGCCAGCAGCTCGTCAGGGGGGGATACGCAGTATTTT.

The chain links TRBV6-5 to TRBJ2-5, with D maybe TRBD2 (5 bases). The germline V gene encodes CDR1 MNHEY and CDR2 SVGAGI. V lost 0 bases and J lost 6, with 14 bases in between. The CDR3 has 15 amino acids. The CDR3 loop is CASSYSRGSLQTQYF. As DNA, the CDR3 is TGTGCCAGCAGTTACTCGAGAGGGTCTCTACAGACCCAGTACTTC.

This clone was recorded a few times. The chain couples TRBV6-5 to TRBJ2-6; D remains ambiguous. V dropped 0 bases and J dropped 3 bases, with 3 bases sitting between them. The CDR3 has 14 amino acids. Germline V gene sequence: CDR1 MNHEY, CDR2 SVGAGI. CDR3 sequence: CASSYSGGANVLTF. CDR3 DNA: TGTGCCAGCAGTTACTCCGGTGGGGCCAACGTCCTGACTTTC.

The CDR3 reads CASSSTPTGPISGNTIYF. The CDR3 coding sequence is TGTGCCAGCAGTTCAACCCCGACAGGGCCCATCTCTGGAAACACCATATATTTT. This chain links TRBV7-9 with TRBJ1-3; TRBD1 matches 7 bases. Losses at the gene ends were 6 bases for V and 0 bases for J; bases not matched to a gene: 14. The CDR3 loop spans 18 amino acids. Germline V gene sequence: CDR1 SEHNR, CDR2 FQNEAQ (reference sequence).